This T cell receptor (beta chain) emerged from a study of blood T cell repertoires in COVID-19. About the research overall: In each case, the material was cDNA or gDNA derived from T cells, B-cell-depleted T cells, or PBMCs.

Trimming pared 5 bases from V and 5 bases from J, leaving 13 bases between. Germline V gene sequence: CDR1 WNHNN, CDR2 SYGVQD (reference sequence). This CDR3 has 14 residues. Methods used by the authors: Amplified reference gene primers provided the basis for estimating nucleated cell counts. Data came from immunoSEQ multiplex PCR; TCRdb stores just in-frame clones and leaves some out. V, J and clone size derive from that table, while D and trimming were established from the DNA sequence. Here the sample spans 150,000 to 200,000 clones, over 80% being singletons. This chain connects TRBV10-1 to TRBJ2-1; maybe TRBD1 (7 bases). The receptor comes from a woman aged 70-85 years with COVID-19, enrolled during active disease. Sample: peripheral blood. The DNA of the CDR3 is TGCGCCAGCAGTTCGGGGGACAGAGACAATGAGCAGTTCTTC. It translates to CASSSGDRDNEQFF.